A single T cell receptor (beta chain) is shown here with its context. What it recognizes is unknown. One end of the junction is discordant with germline, which a read error may explain. The CDR3 runs 16 residues. Per germline, CDR1 SGHTA and CDR2 FQGNSA. The data originate from a study of CD8+CD57+ T cells in acquired aplastic anemia. TCR beta VDJ combinations and CDR3 sequences were profiled from genomic DNA. TCRdb re-called the reads through MiXCR, storing one row per CDR3 protein. Of 400,000 to 500,000 distinct CDR3 sequences in the sample, 65% to 75% were seen once. Findings of the study overall: Overlapping CD8+ CDR3 repertoires of patients and controls contained roughly 27 shared sequences.

The chain joins TRBV7-2 to TRBJ1-3; D is undetermined. This TCR was sampled from a human donor in good health, serving as a control. Input material: sorted CD4+, CD8+, or CD8+CD57+ T cells (not recorded which) from PBMCs. The CDR3 loop is CASSSRLSGCGNIIYF. CDR3 coding DNA: TGTGCCAGCAGCTCAAGGCTTAGCGGGTGTGGAAACATCATATATTTT.